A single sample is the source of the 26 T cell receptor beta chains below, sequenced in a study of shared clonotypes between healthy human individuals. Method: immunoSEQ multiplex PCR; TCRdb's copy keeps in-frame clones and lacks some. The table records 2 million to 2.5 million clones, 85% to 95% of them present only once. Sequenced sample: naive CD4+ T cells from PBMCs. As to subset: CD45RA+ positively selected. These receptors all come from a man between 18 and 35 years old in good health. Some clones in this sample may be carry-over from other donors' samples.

The CDR3 sequence is CASSSGSSWQFF. CDR3 bases: TGCGCCAGCAGCTCCGGGTCCTCTTGGCAGTTCTTC. This chain connects TRBV5-1 to TRBJ2-1; D remains unclear. Germline V gene lookup returns CDR1 SGHRS and CDR2 YFSETQ. The CDR3 length is 12 residues. Trimming removed 3 bases at V and 12 bases at J, with 13 bases between. Full variable domain (remainder filled in from reference TRBV5-1 and TRBJ2-1): KAGVTQTPRYLIKTRGQQVTLSCSPISGHRSVSWYQQTPGQGLQFLFEYFSETQRNKGNFPGRFSGRQFSNSRSEMNVSTLELGDSALYLCASSSGSSWQFFGPGTRLTVL.

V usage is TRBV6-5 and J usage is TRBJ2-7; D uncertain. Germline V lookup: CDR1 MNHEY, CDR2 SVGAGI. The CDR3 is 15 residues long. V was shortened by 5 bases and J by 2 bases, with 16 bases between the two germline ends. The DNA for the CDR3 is TGTGCCAGCAGTCCCGACGGACGTATTACCTACGAGCAGTACTTC. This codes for CASSPDGRITYEQYF.

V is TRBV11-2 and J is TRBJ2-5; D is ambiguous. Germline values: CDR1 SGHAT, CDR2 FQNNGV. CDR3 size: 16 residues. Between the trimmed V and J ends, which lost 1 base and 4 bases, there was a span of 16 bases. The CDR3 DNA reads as TGTGCCAGCAGCTTAGTCACATTCCCCTCCCGAGAGACCCAGTACTTC. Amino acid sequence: CASSLVTFPSRETQYF.

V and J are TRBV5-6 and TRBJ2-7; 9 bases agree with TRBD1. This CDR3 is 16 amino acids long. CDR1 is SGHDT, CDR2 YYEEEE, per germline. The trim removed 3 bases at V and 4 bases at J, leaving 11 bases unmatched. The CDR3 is CASSYGGQGILYEQYF. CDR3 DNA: TGTGCCAGCAGCTATGGGGGACAGGGCATTTTGTACGAGCAGTACTTC.

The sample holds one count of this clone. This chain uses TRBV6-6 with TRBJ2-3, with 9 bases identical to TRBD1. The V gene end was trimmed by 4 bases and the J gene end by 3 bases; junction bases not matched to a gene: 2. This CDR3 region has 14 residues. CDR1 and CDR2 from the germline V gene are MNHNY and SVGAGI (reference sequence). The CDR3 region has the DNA TGTGCCAGCAGTTCAGGGACAGGGACAGATACGCAGTATTTT. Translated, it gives CASSSGTGTDTQYF.

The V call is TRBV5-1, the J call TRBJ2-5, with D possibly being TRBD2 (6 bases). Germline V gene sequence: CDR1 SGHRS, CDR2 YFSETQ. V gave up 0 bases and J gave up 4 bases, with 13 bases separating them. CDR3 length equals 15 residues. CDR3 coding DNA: TGCGCCAGCAGCTTGGCCACAGCGGAGGGAGAGACCCAGTACTTC. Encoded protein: CASSLATAEGETQYF.

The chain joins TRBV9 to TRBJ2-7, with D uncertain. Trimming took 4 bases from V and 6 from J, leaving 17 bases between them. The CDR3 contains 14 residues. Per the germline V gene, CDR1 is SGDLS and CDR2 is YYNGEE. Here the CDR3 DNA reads TGTGCCAGCAGCTTGAGACGGTACAGCATCGAGCAGTACTTC. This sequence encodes CASSLRRYSIEQYF.

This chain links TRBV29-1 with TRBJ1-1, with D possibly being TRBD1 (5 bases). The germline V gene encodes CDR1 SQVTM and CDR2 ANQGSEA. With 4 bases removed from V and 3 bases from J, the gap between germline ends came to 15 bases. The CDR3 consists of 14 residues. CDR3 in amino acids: CSVGAGTKDTEAFF. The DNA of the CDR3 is TGCAGCGTTGGGGCCGGGACTAAAGACACTGAAGCTTTCTTT.

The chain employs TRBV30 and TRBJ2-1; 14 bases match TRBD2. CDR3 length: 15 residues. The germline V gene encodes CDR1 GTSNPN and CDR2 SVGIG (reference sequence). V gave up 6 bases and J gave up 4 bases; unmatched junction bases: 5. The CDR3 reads CACGTSGRGYNEQFF. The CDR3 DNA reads TGTGCCTGCGGGACTAGCGGGAGAGGGTACAATGAGCAGTTCTTC. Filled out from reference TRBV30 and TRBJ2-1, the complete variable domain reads SQTIHQWPATLVQPVGSPLSLECTVEGTSNPNLYWYRQAAGRGLQLLFYSVGIGQISSEVPQNLSASRPQDRQFILSSKKLLLSDSGFYLCACGTSGRGYNEQFFGPGTRLTVL.

CDR3: CASSVLNYEQYF. The CDR3 region has the DNA TGTGCCAGCAGCGTCCTCAACTACGAGCAGTACTTC. The chain has TRBV7-9 and TRBJ2-7; D is ambiguous. Looked up from germline, CDR1 is SEHNR and CDR2 is FQNEAQ (reference sequence). Trimming took off 5 bases at V and 3 bases at J, with 8 bases between the two ends. The CDR3 contains 12 residues.

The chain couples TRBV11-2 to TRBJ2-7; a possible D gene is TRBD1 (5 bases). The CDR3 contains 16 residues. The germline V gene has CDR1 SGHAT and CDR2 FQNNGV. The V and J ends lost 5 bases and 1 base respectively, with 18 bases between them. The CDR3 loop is CASSPERGGVSYEQYF. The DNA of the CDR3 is TGTGCCAGCAGCCCGGAAAGGGGCGGCGTTTCCTACGAGCAGTACTTC.

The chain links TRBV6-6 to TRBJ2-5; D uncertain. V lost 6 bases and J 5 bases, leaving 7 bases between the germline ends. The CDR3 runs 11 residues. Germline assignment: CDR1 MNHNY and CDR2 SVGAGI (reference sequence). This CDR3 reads CASRIEETQYF. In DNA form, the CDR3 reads TGTGCCAGCAGGATCGAGGAGACCCAGTACTTC.

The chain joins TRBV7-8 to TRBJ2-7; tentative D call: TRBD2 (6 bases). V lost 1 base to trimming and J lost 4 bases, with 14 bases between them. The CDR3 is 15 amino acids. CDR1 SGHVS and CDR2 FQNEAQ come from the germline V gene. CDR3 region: CASSLGRVSTYEQYF. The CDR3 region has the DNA TGTGCCAGCAGCTTAGGGAGGGTGTCCACTTACGAGCAGTACTTC.

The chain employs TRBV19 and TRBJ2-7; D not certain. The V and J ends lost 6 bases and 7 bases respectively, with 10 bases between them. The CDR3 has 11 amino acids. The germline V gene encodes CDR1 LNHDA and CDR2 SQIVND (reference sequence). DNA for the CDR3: TGTGCCAGTAGGGTTGGTAGAGAGCAGTACTTC. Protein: CASRVGREQYF.

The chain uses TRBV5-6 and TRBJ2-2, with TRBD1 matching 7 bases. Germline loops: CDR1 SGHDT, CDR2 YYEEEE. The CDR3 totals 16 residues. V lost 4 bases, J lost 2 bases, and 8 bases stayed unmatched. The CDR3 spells CASSPLDRTNTGELFF. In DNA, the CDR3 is TGTGCCAGCAGCCCTCTGGACAGGACAAACACCGGGGAGCTGTTTTTT.

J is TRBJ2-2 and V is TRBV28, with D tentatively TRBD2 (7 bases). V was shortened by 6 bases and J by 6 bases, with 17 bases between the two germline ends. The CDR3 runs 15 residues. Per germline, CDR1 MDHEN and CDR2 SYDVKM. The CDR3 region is CASRKGGGRAGELFF. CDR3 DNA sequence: TGTGCCAGCAGGAAGGGAGGGGGGCGAGCCGGGGAGCTGTTTTTT.

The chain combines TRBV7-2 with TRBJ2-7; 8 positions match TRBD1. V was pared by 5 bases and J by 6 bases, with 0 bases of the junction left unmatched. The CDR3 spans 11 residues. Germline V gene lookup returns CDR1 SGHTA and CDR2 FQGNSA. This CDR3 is CASSDRGEQYF. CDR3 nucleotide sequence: TGTGCCAGCAGCGACAGGGGCGAGCAGTACTTC.

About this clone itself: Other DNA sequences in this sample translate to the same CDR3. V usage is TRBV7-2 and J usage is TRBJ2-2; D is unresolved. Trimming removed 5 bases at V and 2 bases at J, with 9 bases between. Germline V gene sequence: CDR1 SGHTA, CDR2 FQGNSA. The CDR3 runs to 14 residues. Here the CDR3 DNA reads TGTGCCAGCAGCACCGGGCCTAACACCGGGGAGCTGTTTTTT. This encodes CASSTGPNTGELFF.

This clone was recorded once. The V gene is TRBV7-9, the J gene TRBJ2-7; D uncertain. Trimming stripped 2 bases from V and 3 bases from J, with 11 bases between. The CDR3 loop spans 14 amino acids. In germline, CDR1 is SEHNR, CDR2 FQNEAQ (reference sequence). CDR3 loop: CASSLTSTNYEQYF. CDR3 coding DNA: TGTGCCAGCAGCTTAACCTCTACCAACTACGAGCAGTACTTC. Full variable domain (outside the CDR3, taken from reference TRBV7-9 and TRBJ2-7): DTGVSQNPRHKITKRGQNVTFRCDPISEHNRLYWYRQTLGQGPEFLTYFQNEAQLEKSRLLSDRFSAERPKGSFSTLEIQRTEQGDSAMYLCASSLTSTNYEQYFGPGTRLTVT.

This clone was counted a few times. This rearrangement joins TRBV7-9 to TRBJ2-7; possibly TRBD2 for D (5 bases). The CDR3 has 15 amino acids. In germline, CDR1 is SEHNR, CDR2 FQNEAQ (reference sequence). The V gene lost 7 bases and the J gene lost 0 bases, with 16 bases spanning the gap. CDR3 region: CASTEGGQSSYEQYF. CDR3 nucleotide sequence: TGTGCCAGCACCGAGGGTGGGCAAAGCTCCTACGAGCAGTACTTC.

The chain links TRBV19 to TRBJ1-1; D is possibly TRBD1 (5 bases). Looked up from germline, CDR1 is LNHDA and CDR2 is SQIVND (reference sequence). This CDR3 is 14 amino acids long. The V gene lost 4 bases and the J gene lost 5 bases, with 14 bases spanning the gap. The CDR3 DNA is TGTGCCAGTAGTAGACGGGGGGTAGCGACTGAAGCTTTCTTT. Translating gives CASSRRGVATEAFF. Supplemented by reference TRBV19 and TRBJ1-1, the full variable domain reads DGGITQSPKYLFRKEGQNVTLSCEQNLNHDAMYWYRQDPGQGLRLIYYSQIVNDFQKGDIAEGYSVSREKKESFPLTVTSAQKNPTAFYLCASSRRGVATEAFFGQGTRLTVV.

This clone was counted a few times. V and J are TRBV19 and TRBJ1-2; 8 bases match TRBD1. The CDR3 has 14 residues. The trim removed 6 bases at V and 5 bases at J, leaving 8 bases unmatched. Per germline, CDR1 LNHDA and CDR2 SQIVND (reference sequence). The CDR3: CASSDQGAWYGYTF. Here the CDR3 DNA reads TGTGCCAGTAGCGACCAGGGGGCTTGGTATGGCTACACCTTC.

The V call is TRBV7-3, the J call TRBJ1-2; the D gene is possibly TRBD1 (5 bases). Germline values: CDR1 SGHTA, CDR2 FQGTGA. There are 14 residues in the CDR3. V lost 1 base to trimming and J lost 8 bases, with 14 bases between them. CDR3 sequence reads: CASSLKGTPAGYTF. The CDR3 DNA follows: TGTGCCAGCAGCTTAAAAGGGACCCCCGCGGGCTACACCTTC.

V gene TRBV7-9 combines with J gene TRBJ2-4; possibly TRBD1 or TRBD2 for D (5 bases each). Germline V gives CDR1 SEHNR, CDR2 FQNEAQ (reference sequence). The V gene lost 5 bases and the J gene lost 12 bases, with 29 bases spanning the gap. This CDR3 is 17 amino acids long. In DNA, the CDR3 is TGTGCCAGCAGCCCAGCCAGGACACTGAATGAAGGGGAGCCTCAGTACTTC. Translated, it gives CASSPARTLNEGEPQYF. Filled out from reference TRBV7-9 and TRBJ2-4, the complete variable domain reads DTGVSQNPRHKITKRGQNVTFRCDPISEHNRLYWYRQTLGQGPEFLTYFQNEAQLEKSRLLSDRFSAERPKGSFSTLEIQRTEQGDSAMYLCASSPARTLNEGEPQYFGAGTRLSVL.

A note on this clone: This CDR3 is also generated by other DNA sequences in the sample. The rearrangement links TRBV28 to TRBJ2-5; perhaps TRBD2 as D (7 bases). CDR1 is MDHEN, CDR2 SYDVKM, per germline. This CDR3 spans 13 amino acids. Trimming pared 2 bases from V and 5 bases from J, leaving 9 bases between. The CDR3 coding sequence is TGTGCCAGCAGTTTAGGGGGGGGCGAGACCCAGTACTTC. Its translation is CASSLGGGETQYF.

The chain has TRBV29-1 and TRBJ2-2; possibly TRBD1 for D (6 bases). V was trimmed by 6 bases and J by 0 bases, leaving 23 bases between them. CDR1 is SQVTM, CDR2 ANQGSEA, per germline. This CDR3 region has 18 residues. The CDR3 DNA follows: TGCAGCGTCGCTTGGGGGACATACAATCCCCCGAACACCGGGGAGCTGTTTTTT. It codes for CSVAWGTYNPPNTGELFF.